The 17 T cell receptor beta chains listed next were all sequenced from one sample in a study of shared clonotypes between healthy human individuals (TCRdb year 2020). Libraries were built with the immunoSEQ multiplex PCR assay. TCRdb took this table from immuneACCESS and kept in-frame rearrangements with V and J called. Such tables lack part of the clones; where checked against another copy, unresolved V genes explain under half of the gap, and the rest is unexplained. The sample table records around 700,000 clones; around four fifths of these occur just once. The leading ten clones occupy 1.5% to 2% of the sample. The sample consisted of memory CD4+ T cells sorted from blood. This specimen's cell subset or site label, per the study, means: CD45RA-negative fraction. The receptors originated from a woman aged 30 to 39 in good health.

The chain carries TRBV5-1 and TRBJ1-1, with a possible D match to TRBD1 (5 bases). V shed 6 bases and J shed 5 bases, with 14 bases lying between them. Germline lookup yields CDR1 SGHRS and CDR2 YFSETQ. The CDR3 sequence is 13 residues long. The CDR3 loop is CASNPEGRTEAFF. The CDR3 DNA sequence: TGCGCCAGCAACCCGGAGGGGAGGACTGAAGCTTTCTTT.

The chain is built from TRBV6-4 and TRBJ2-3; D is ambiguous. Germline CDR1 MRHNA, CDR2 SNTAGT. This CDR3 has 15 residues. The ends were cut back, 6 bases at V and 0 bases at J, with 13 bases in the middle. The CDR3 reads CASSPVSTSTDTQYF. The CDR3, as DNA: TGTGCCAGCAGCCCCGTATCTACTAGCACAGATACGCAGTATTTT.

V is TRBV5-4 and J is TRBJ1-3, with D possibly TRBD1 on 5 matching bases. Germline lookup yields CDR1 SGHNT and CDR2 YYREEE (reference sequence). The CDR3 is made up of 15 amino acids. The V and J ends lost 4 bases and 3 bases respectively, with 14 bases between them. The CDR3 nucleotides are TGTGCCAGCAGCGTGGGGGGAGTACGTGGAAACACCATATATTTT. This codes for CASSVGGVRGNTIYF.

The chain is built from TRBV2 and TRBJ2-3, with 7 bases fitting TRBD1. Germline trimming cut 10 bases from V and 0 bases from J; bases unmatched to any gene: 16. In germline, CDR1 is SNHLY, CDR2 FYNNEI. This CDR3 comprises 17 residues. CDR3 coding DNA: TGTGCCACCCTAGGGGGTGGGACAGCTACTAGCACAGATACGCAGTATTTT. Encoded protein: CATLGGGTATSTDTQYF.

This clone was counted only a few times. Different DNA sequences within this sample yield the same CDR3. The rearrangement uses TRBV6-1 and TRBJ1-2; 8 bases fit TRBD1. Germline trimming cut 3 bases from V and 4 bases from J; bases unmatched to any gene: 4. The CDR3 runs to 14 residues. Germline V CDR1 and CDR2: MNHNS, SASEGT. The CDR3 bases are TGTGCCAGCAGTGAGATAGACAGGGGCTATGGCTACACCTTC. Residues: CASSEIDRGYGYTF.

The chain joins TRBV2 to TRBJ2-5, with TRBD1 identical over 7 bases. The J call is uncertain, as TRBJ2-7 better fits the DNA end. CDR3 length: 15 residues. Germline V gene lookup returns CDR1 SNHLY and CDR2 FYNNEI. The CDR3 is CASSRDRERRYEQYF. CDR3 coding DNA: TGTGCCAGCAGTCGAGACAGGGAAAGGCGGTACGAGCAGTACTTC.

The J gene is TRBJ2-7, the V gene TRBV12-5, with a tentative D call TRBD2 (6 bases). This CDR3 contains 15 residues. Deletions cut 0 bases from V and 7 bases from J, with 16 bases between. Germline CDR1 is LGHNT and CDR2 is FRNRAP. Written as DNA, the CDR3 is TGTGCTAGTGGTTTGGTTGTCCCCACGGCGGGGGAGCAGTACTTC. Its protein is CASGLVVPTAGEQYF.

The chain recombines TRBV10-3 with TRBJ2-2, with a weak D call TRBD2 (7 bases). Germline CDR1 ENHRY, CDR2 SYGVKD. V lost 8 bases to trimming and J lost 7 bases, with 26 bases between them. The CDR3 length is 17 residues. For the CDR3, the DNA is TGTGCCATCGGGGGGGCAGGCACCACGGCCAAGGTCGGGGAGCTGTTTTTT. It translates to CAIGGAGTTAKVGELFF.

This chain links TRBV7-2 with TRBJ2-2; D perhaps matches TRBD2 (5 bases). V was clipped by 6 bases and J by 2 bases, with 16 bases between them. The germline CDR1 and CDR2 sequences are SGHTA and FQGNSA. CDR3 length equals 16 residues. As DNA, the CDR3 is TGTGCCAGCAGTAAGGTATCGGGGAGTAACACCGGGGAGCTGTTTTTT. Protein: CASSKVSGSNTGELFF.

This clone was detected ten times or more. The V gene is TRBV19, the J gene TRBJ2-1, with TRBD2 identical over 9 bases. Germline V CDR1 and CDR2: LNHDA, SQIVND (reference sequence). CDR3 length equals 17 residues. The junction had 8 bases not matched to a gene; V was cut back by 4 bases and J by 1 base. The CDR3 sequence is CASSTQTSGLSYNEQFF. The CDR3 nucleotides are TGTGCCAGTAGTACCCAGACTAGCGGCCTTTCCTACAATGAGCAGTTCTTC. The full variable domain, with the rest looked up from reference TRBV19 and TRBJ2-1, is DGGITQSPKYLFRKEGQNVTLSCEQNLNHDAMYWYRQDPGQGLRLIYYSQIVNDFQKGDIAEGYSVSREKKESFPLTVTSAQKNPTAFYLCASSTQTSGLSYNEQFFGPGTRLTVL.

J is TRBJ2-7 and V is TRBV28, with D maybe TRBD2 (6 bases). Germline CDR1 is MDHEN and CDR2 is SYDVKM. The V end was cut by 7 bases, the J end by 3 bases, with 16 bases between. The CDR3 length is 14 residues. CDR3 nucleotide sequence: TGTGCCAGCAACGACGGGACTCCTATCTACGAGCAGTACTTC. This gives the protein CASNDGTPIYEQYF. Looking up the rest from reference TRBV28 and TRBJ2-7 gives the full variable domain: DVKVTQSSRYLVKRTGEKVFLECVQDMDHENMFWYRQDPGLGLRLIYFSYDVKMKEKGDIPEGYSVSREKKERFSLILESASTNQTSMYLCASNDGTPIYEQYFGPGTRLTVT.

The V gene is TRBV5-6, the J gene TRBJ1-4, with D possibly matching TRBD1 (5 bases). V was clipped by 0 bases and J by 3 bases, with 6 bases between them. CDR1 and CDR2 (germline): SGHDT, YYEEEE. There are 14 residues in the CDR3. CDR3 in amino acids: CASSLEQANEKLFF. As DNA, the CDR3 is TGTGCCAGCAGCTTGGAACAGGCTAATGAAAAACTGTTTTTT.

The chain carries TRBV11-2 and TRBJ2-7; D call uncertain. V was cut by 4 bases and J by 7 bases, with 14 bases left in between. This CDR3 contains 13 residues. Germline V gives CDR1 SGHAT, CDR2 FQNNGV. The CDR3 sequence: CASSSDPWYEQYF. The CDR3 nucleotides read TGTGCCAGCAGCTCGGACCCCTGGTATGAGCAGTACTTC.

The chain carries TRBV9 and TRBJ2-3; D possibly corresponds to TRBD1 (6 bases). CDR1 and CDR2 (germline): SGDLS, YYNGEE. V was clipped by 4 bases and J by 4 bases, with 22 bases between them. The CDR3 contains 17 residues. This CDR3 is CASSIRSSQGVADTQYF. The CDR3 DNA follows: TGTGCCAGCAGCATACGATCTTCACAGGGTGTCGCAGATACGCAGTATTTT.

The V gene is TRBV28, the J gene TRBJ2-7, with 9 positions matching TRBD1. The CDR3 spans 16 residues. The V segment lost 3 bases and the J segment 2 bases; nucleotides outside the gene matches: 8. CDR1 and CDR2 from the germline V gene are MDHEN and SYDVKM. In DNA, the CDR3 is TGTGCCAGCAGTTTCCCCCTCCGGGACAGGGCCTACGAGCAGTACTTC. It translates to CASSFPLRDRAYEQYF. Full variable domain (outside the CDR3, taken from reference TRBV28 and TRBJ2-7): DVKVTQSSRYLVKRTGEKVFLECVQDMDHENMFWYRQDPGLGLRLIYFSYDVKMKEKGDIPEGYSVSREKKERFSLILESASTNQTSMYLCASSFPLRDRAYEQYFGPGTRLTVT.

This clone has more than one count but fewer than ten. V is TRBV9 and J is TRBJ1-3; a possible D gene is TRBD1 (5 bases). The germline V gene has CDR1 SGDLS and CDR2 YYNGEE. Trimming took off 0 bases at V and 0 bases at J, with 16 bases between the two ends. CDR3 length: 18 residues. CDR3 sequence reads: CASSVDPGTLASGNTIYF. The CDR3 DNA follows: TGTGCCAGCAGCGTAGATCCAGGGACGTTAGCCTCTGGAAACACCATATATTTT.

This sequence joins TRBV28 and TRBJ2-5; TRBD2 might be the D (5 bases). V lost 3 bases to trimming and J lost 4 bases, with 12 bases between them. Germline loops: CDR1 MDHEN, CDR2 SYDVKM. The CDR3 contains 14 residues. CDR3 residues: CASSFSRGLETQYF. The CDR3 DNA reads TGTGCCAGCAGTTTTTCTCGGGGTTTAGAGACCCAGTACTTC.